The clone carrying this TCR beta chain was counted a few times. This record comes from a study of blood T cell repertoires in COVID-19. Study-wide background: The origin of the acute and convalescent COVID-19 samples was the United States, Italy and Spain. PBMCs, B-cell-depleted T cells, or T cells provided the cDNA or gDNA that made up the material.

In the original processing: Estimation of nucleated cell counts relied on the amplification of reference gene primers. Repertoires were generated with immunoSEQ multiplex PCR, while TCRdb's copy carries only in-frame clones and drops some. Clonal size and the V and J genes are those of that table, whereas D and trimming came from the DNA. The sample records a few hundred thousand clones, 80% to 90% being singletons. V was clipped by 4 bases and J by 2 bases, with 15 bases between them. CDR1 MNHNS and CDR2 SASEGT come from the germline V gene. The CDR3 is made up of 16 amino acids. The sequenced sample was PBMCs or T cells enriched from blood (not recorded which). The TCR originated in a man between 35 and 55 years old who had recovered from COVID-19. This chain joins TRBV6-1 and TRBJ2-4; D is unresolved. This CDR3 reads CASSAAGSRTKNIQYF. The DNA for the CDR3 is TGTGCCAGCAGTGCAGCAGGATCGAGGACCAAAAACATTCAGTACTTC.